The present entry profiles one T cell receptor beta chain with its context. Authors' data handling: Amplified reference gene primers provided the basis for estimating nucleated cell counts. Method: immunoSEQ multiplex PCR; TCRdb's copy keeps in-frame clones and lacks some. From that table come the V and J calls and clone size; the DNA was used to work out D and trimming. The data contain approximately 49,000 clones, about 87% of them singletons. These data originate in a study of blood T cell repertoires in COVID-19. The overall study: COVID-19 samples, acute and convalescent, were from the United States, Italy and Spain. PBMCs, B-cell-depleted T cells, or T cells were the source of the cDNA or gDNA that made up the material.

This CDR3 contains 13 residues. The ends were cut back, 5 bases at V and 3 bases at J, with 10 bases in the middle. The sample comprised peripheral blood. The receptor's source is a man aged 45-60 years with acute or convalescent COVID-19. This chain connects TRBV12-3 or TRBV12-4 to TRBJ1-1, with D hard to call. The CDR3 region is CASSPDGDTEAFF. CDR3 DNA: TGTGCCAGCAGTCCGGACGGGGACACTGAAGCTTTCTTT.